This T cell receptor (beta chain) was retrieved from a study of shared clonotypes between healthy human individuals. Study observations and caveats: It was anticipated that sequencing depth would influence how many clonotypes donors shared.

CDR1 is LNHDA and CDR2 is SQIVND in the germline V gene (reference sequence). J gave up 7 bases and V 3 bases, and 14 bases lay outside the gene matches. CDR3 length: 16 residues. Assay: immunoSEQ multiplex PCR; the TCRdb copy retains only in-frame clones and omits some. The sample yields some 470,000 clones, about three quarters seen once. Remarks on this clone: The antigen remains undetermined.

There were only Caucasian adults among the donors, and all lived in Nashville, Tennessee. This clonotype originated in a woman aged 35 to 49 in good health. Some clones in this sample may be carry-over from other donors' samples. The chain couples TRBV19 to TRBJ2-5; 7 bases map to TRBD2. The sequenced sample consisted of PBMCs. CDR3 in DNA: TGTGCCAGTAGTATGAGCCTAGAGGGAGGGGTGGCGACCCAGTACTTC. Protein sequence: CASSMSLEGGVATQYF.